This is a list of T cell receptor beta chains from one sample in a study of molecular identifiers for immune sequencing clone quantification. TCRdb processed the PCR reads anew with MiXCR; each CDR3 protein has one entry. The sample lists nearly 55,000 distinct CDR3 sequences, roughly a third occurring once. The sample was naive CD8+ T cells from blood, with Jurkat cell RNA spiked in. Source of these receptors: a human donor in good health. Some libraries in this study had Jurkat cell RNA spiked in. The CDR3 runs from the conserved cysteine through the conserved F or W. The D gene is left open where the match is weak. Clone size is shown for a subset of rows, as once, few, many or a class of expanded clone.

j_gene: TRBJ2-1
v_gene: TRBV5-5
d_gene: -
abundance: -
CDR3aa: CASSLWQGTYNGQFF
CDR3nt: TGTGCCAGCAGCTTGTGGCAGGGGACCTACAATGGGCAGTTCTTC

j_gene: TRBJ2-3
v_gene: TRBV28
d_gene: TRBD2
abundance: -
CDR3aa: CASRLGGTSGTDTQYF
CDR3nt: TGTGCCAGCAGATTGGGCGGGACTAGCGGAACAGATACGCAGTATTTT

j_gene: TRBJ2-3
v_gene: TRBV9
d_gene: -
abundance: many
CDR3aa: CASSAEGLTDTQYF
CDR3nt: TGTGCCAGCAGCGCCGAGGGCCTCACAGATACGCAGTATTTT

j_gene: TRBJ2-7
v_gene: TRBV7-6
d_gene: -
abundance: few
CDR3aa: CASSWGTGNEQYF
CDR3nt: TGTGCCAGCAGCTGGGGGACGGGGAACGAGCAGTACTTC

j_gene: TRBJ1-1
v_gene: TRBV20-1
d_gene: TRBD1
abundance: few
CDR3aa: CRGDRQNTEAFF
CDR3nt: TGCAGGGGGGACAGACAGAACACTGAAGCTTTCTTT

j_gene: TRBJ2-5
v_gene: TRBV7-2
d_gene: -
abundance: many
CDR3aa: CASSSRRQETQYF
CDR3nt: TGTGCCAGCAGCTCCCGGAGGCAAGAGACCCAGTACTTC

j_gene: TRBJ2-3
v_gene: TRBV7-7
d_gene: TRBD2
abundance: few
CDR3aa: CASSISPTGTSGTDTQYF
CDR3nt: TGTGCTAGCAGCATTAGCCCGACCGGGACTAGCGGAACAGATACGCAGTATTTT

j_gene: TRBJ2-5
v_gene: TRBV10-3
d_gene: -
abundance: few
CDR3aa: CAISPGAPVGETQYF
CDR3nt: TGTGCCATCAGCCCAGGGGCCCCCGTCGGGGAGACCCAGTACTTC

j_gene: TRBJ2-3
v_gene: TRBV7-4
d_gene: -
abundance: few
CDR3aa: CASSLGGRSYTDTQYF
CDR3nt: TGTGCCAGCAGCCTGGGCGGGCGGAGCTACACAGATACGCAGTATTTT

j_gene: TRBJ2-3
v_gene: TRBV7-9
d_gene: -
abundance: many
CDR3aa: CASRLDSPNRDGTDTQYF
CDR3nt: TGTGCCAGCAGACTCGACTCTCCGAACAGAGATGGCACAGATACGCAGTATTTT

j_gene: TRBJ2-7
v_gene: TRBV5-8
d_gene: TRBD2
abundance: -
CDR3aa: CASSLVWAGEGYEQYF
CDR3nt: TGTGCCAGCAGCTTGGTTTGGGCGGGAGAAGGCTACGAGCAGTACTTC

j_gene: TRBJ2-3
v_gene: TRBV7-6
d_gene: TRBD2
abundance: -
CDR3aa: CASSAEGGRTDTQYF
CDR3nt: TGTGCCAGCAGCGCAGAGGGAGGGCGCACAGATACGCAGTATTTT

j_gene: TRBJ2-7
v_gene: TRBV20-1
d_gene: TRBD2
abundance: many
CDR3aa: CSARVGLAGYPYEQYF
CDR3nt: TGCAGTGCTAGAGTCGGCCTAGCGGGGTACCCCTACGAGCAGTACTTC

j_gene: TRBJ2-7
v_gene: TRBV6-5
d_gene: -
abundance: many
CDR3aa: CASTSGLHEQYF
CDR3nt: TGTGCCAGTACCTCAGGGCTGCACGAGCAGTACTTC

j_gene: TRBJ2-7
v_gene: TRBV28
d_gene: -
abundance: -
CDR3aa: CASSSGSGAYEQYF
CDR3nt: TGTGCCAGCAGTTCGGGTAGCGGTGCCTACGAGCAGTACTTC

j_gene: TRBJ2-3
v_gene: TRBV29-1
d_gene: TRBD2
abundance: few
CDR3aa: CSVGVAGDPTDTQYF
CDR3nt: TGCAGCGTTGGGGTAGCGGGAGATCCCACAGATACGCAGTATTTT

j_gene: TRBJ2-7
v_gene: TRBV9
d_gene: -
abundance: -
CDR3aa: CASSVGPSKPRWGEQHF
CDR3nt: TGTGCCAGCAGCGTAGGTCCGTCAAAGCCTCGGTGGGGCGAGCAGCACTTC

j_gene: TRBJ2-1
v_gene: TRBV6-2/TRBV6-3
d_gene: -
abundance: -
CDR3aa: CASSLGTFEQFF
CDR3nt: TGTGCCAGCAGTTTGGGGACTTTTGAGCAGTTCTTC

j_gene: TRBJ2-2
v_gene: TRBV5-5
d_gene: -
abundance: few
CDR3aa: CASSLGSAGELFF
CDR3nt: TGTGCCAGCAGCTTAGGATCGGCCGGGGAGCTGTTTTTT

j_gene: TRBJ2-1
v_gene: TRBV11-2
d_gene: -
abundance: few
CDR3aa: CASSLAGNHNEQFF
CDR3nt: TGTGCCAGCAGCTTAGCCGGGAACCACAATGAGCAGTTCTTC

j_gene: TRBJ2-7
v_gene: TRBV29-1
d_gene: TRBD2
abundance: -
CDR3aa: CSVEEWGLAATYEQYF
CDR3nt: TGCAGCGTTGAAGAATGGGGACTAGCAGCAACCTACGAGCAGTACTTC

j_gene: TRBJ2-3
v_gene: TRBV7-9
d_gene: TRBD2
abundance: -
CDR3aa: CASSLTAGVAGDTQYF
CDR3nt: TGTGCCAGCAGCCTAACAGCGGGAGTGGCTGGGGATACGCAGTATTTT

j_gene: TRBJ2-3
v_gene: TRBV29-1
d_gene: TRBD1
abundance: many
CDR3aa: CSATGTGYPDTQYF
CDR3nt: TGCAGCGCAACCGGGACAGGGTATCCAGATACGCAGTATTTT

j_gene: TRBJ2-3
v_gene: TRBV6-2/TRBV6-3
d_gene: -
abundance: -
CDR3aa: CASSPRTERLGTDTQYF
CDR3nt: TGTGCCAGCAGCCCCCGGACTGAGCGGTTGGGCACAGATACGCAGTATTTT

j_gene: TRBJ2-3
v_gene: TRBV4-3
d_gene: -
abundance: -
CDR3aa: CASSQDSVPDTQYF
CDR3nt: TGCGCCAGCAGCCAAGACAGTGTTCCAGATACGCAGTATTTT

j_gene: TRBJ2-4
v_gene: TRBV28
d_gene: TRBD2
abundance: many
CDR3aa: CASSYPGLAGGLAKNIQYF
CDR3nt: TGTGCCAGCAGTTACCCGGGACTAGCGGGAGGTTTAGCCAAAAACATTCAGTACTTC

j_gene: TRBJ2-3
v_gene: TRBV2
d_gene: -
abundance: many
CDR3aa: CASTPENTQYF
CDR3nt: TGTGCCAGCACCCCAGAGAATACGCAGTATTTT

j_gene: TRBJ1-6
v_gene: TRBV5-4
d_gene: -
abundance: many
CDR3aa: CASSLWSPGSSYNSPLHF
CDR3nt: TGTGCCAGCAGCTTGTGGAGTCCAGGGAGCTCCTATAATTCACCCCTCCACTTT

j_gene: TRBJ2-3
v_gene: TRBV24-1
d_gene: TRBD2
abundance: -
CDR3aa: CATSESPSGSGDTQYF
CDR3nt: TGTGCCACCAGCGAATCGCCTAGCGGGAGTGGAGATACGCAGTATTTT

j_gene: TRBJ2-7
v_gene: TRBV5-1
d_gene: TRBD1
abundance: -
CDR3aa: CASSVTGGNYEQYF
CDR3nt: TGCGCCAGCAGCGTCACAGGGGGCAACTACGAGCAGTACTTC

j_gene: TRBJ2-7
v_gene: TRBV7-8
d_gene: -
abundance: -
CDR3aa: CATVDSHSYEQYF
CDR3nt: TGTGCCACCGTGGACAGCCACTCCTACGAGCAGTACTTC

j_gene: TRBJ1-6
v_gene: TRBV28
d_gene: -
abundance: -
CDR3aa: CASSLALPLHF
CDR3nt: TGTGCCAGCTCTTTAGCTTTACCCCTCCACTTT

j_gene: TRBJ2-6
v_gene: TRBV28
d_gene: TRBD1
abundance: few
CDR3aa: CASRPQGVGANVLTF
CDR3nt: TGTGCCAGCAGACCACAGGGGGTTGGGGCCAACGTCCTGACTTTC

j_gene: TRBJ1-1
v_gene: TRBV2
d_gene: -
abundance: -
CDR3aa: CASNRDTEAFF
CDR3nt: TGTGCCAGCAACAGGGACACTGAAGCTTTCTTT

j_gene: TRBJ2-3
v_gene: TRBV5-1
d_gene: -
abundance: many
CDR3aa: CASSWTGTDTQYF
CDR3nt: TGCGCCAGCTCCTGGACGGGCACAGATACGCAGTATTTT

j_gene: TRBJ2-1
v_gene: TRBV20-1
d_gene: TRBD2
abundance: -
CDR3aa: CSARDPSGAYYNEQFF
CDR3nt: TGCAGTGCTAGAGATCCGAGCGGGGCCTACTACAATGAGCAGTTCTTC

j_gene: TRBJ2-7
v_gene: TRBV2
d_gene: TRBD1
abundance: -
CDR3aa: CASSRTRDRNSCEQYF
CDR3nt: TGTGCCAGCAGTCGCACCCGGGACAGGAACTCCTGCGAGCAGTACTTC

j_gene: TRBJ2-3
v_gene: TRBV21-1
d_gene: -
abundance: few
CDR3aa: CASSIWTARRDTDAQYF
CDR3nt: TGTGCCAGCAGCATTTGGACAGCCCGGAGAGACACAGATGCGCAGTATTTT

j_gene: TRBJ2-7
v_gene: TRBV27
d_gene: -
abundance: few
CDR3aa: CASSFDGYEQYF
CDR3nt: TGTGCCAGCAGTTTTGACGGATACGAGCAGTACTTC

j_gene: TRBJ2-2
v_gene: TRBV4-1
d_gene: -
abundance: -
CDR3aa: CASSHHRETNTGELFF
CDR3nt: TGCGCCAGCAGCCACCACAGGGAGACGAACACCGGGGAGCTGTTTTTT

j_gene: TRBJ1-4
v_gene: TRBV13
d_gene: TRBD1
abundance: -
CDR3aa: CASSLAHDRDSNEKLFF
CDR3nt: TGTGCCAGCAGCTTAGCCCACGACCGGGACAGTAATGAAAAACTGTTTTTT

j_gene: TRBJ2-1
v_gene: TRBV29-1
d_gene: -
abundance: many
CDR3aa: CSARDISKNEQFF
CDR3nt: TGCAGCGCAAGAGATATTAGCAAGAATGAGCAGTTCTTC

j_gene: TRBJ2-4
v_gene: TRBV27
d_gene: TRBD2
abundance: -
CDR3aa: CATMGGSAENIQYF
CDR3nt: TGTGCCACCATGGGGGGGTCCGCCGAAAACATTCAGTACTTC

j_gene: TRBJ2-3
v_gene: TRBV7-9
d_gene: -
abundance: -
CDR3aa: CASSCEGCPARTDTQYF
CDR3nt: TGTGCCAGCAGCTGCGAAGGATGCCCGGCCCGCACAGATACGCAGTATTTT

j_gene: TRBJ2-7
v_gene: TRBV28
d_gene: TRBD2
abundance: -
CDR3aa: CASSPWVAGAGAYEQYF
CDR3nt: TGTGCCAGCAGTCCCTGGGTAGCGGGAGCGGGGGCCTACGAGCAGTACTTC

j_gene: TRBJ2-7
v_gene: TRBV4-2
d_gene: -
abundance: -
CDR3aa: CASSQAAESSYEQYF
CDR3nt: TGTGCCAGCAGCCAAGCGGCGGAAAGCTCCTACGAGCAGTACTTC

j_gene: TRBJ2-1
v_gene: TRBV12-3/TRBV12-4
d_gene: -
abundance: -
CDR3aa: CASTFDFNEQFF
CDR3nt: TGTGCCAGCACCTTTGATTTCAATGAGCAGTTCTTC

j_gene: TRBJ1-2
v_gene: TRBV4-1
d_gene: -
abundance: few
CDR3aa: CASSQEPQGFYGYTF
CDR3nt: TGCGCCAGCAGCCAAGAACCCCAGGGCTTCTATGGCTACACCTTC

j_gene: TRBJ2-7
v_gene: TRBV4-3
d_gene: -
abundance: -
CDR3aa: CASSQDLPSPYEQYF
CDR3nt: TGCGCCAGCAGCCAAGATTTGCCAAGTCCCTACGAGCAGTACTTC

j_gene: TRBJ2-1
v_gene: TRBV12-3/TRBV12-4
d_gene: -
abundance: few
CDR3aa: CASSLKASSYNEQFF
CDR3nt: TGTGCCAGCAGTTTAAAGGCTAGCTCCTACAATGAGCAGTTCTTC

j_gene: TRBJ2-1
v_gene: TRBV29-1
d_gene: -
abundance: few
CDR3aa: CSVVHLLGEQFF
CDR3nt: TGCAGCGTTGTACACCTACTCGGTGAGCAGTTCTTC

j_gene: TRBJ2-5
v_gene: TRBV29-1
d_gene: TRBD1
abundance: many
CDR3aa: CSVNGQEETQYF
CDR3nt: TGCAGCGTTAACGGACAGGAAGAGACCCAGTACTTC

j_gene: TRBJ2-7
v_gene: TRBV11-2
d_gene: -
abundance: -
CDR3aa: CASSARPDPIPSYEQYF
CDR3nt: TGTGCCAGCAGCGCGCGCCCCGACCCCATCCCATCCTACGAGCAGTACTTC

j_gene: TRBJ2-2
v_gene: TRBV7-8
d_gene: -
abundance: -
CDR3aa: CASGAGGPGELFF
CDR3nt: TGTGCCAGCGGCGCCGGGGGACCCGGGGAGCTGTTTTTT

j_gene: TRBJ2-7
v_gene: TRBV4-3
d_gene: TRBD2
abundance: few
CDR3aa: CASSQEAASGYEQYF
CDR3nt: TGCGCCAGCAGCCAAGAGGCCGCTAGCGGGTACGAGCAGTACTTC

j_gene: TRBJ1-5
v_gene: TRBV4-3
d_gene: -
abundance: -
CDR3aa: CASSQDPTPNFSNQPQHF
CDR3nt: TGCGCCAGCAGCCAAGATCCGACCCCGAACTTTAGCAATCAGCCCCAGCATTTT

j_gene: TRBJ2-7
v_gene: TRBV28
d_gene: TRBD1
abundance: many
CDR3aa: CATIPGQGTYEQYF
CDR3nt: TGTGCCACCATACCCGGACAGGGGACGTACGAGCAGTACTTC

j_gene: TRBJ1-1
v_gene: TRBV7-6
d_gene: -
abundance: -
CDR3aa: CASSASGLYDTEAFF
CDR3nt: TGTGCCAGCAGCGCTAGCGGGCTTTATGACACTGAAGCTTTCTTT